The source of this T cell receptor (beta chain) is a study of OX40 agonist ivuxolimab in advanced cancers. Trimming removed 4 bases from V and 7 bases from J, with 15 bases in between. This CDR3 has 15 amino acids. Per the germline V gene, CDR1 is SGHRS and CDR2 is YFSETQ. This clone showed up just once. The protocol was immunoSEQ multiplex PCR, while the TCRdb copy is restricted to in-frame clones and leaves out a portion. The sample shows more than 50,000 clones, 84% of them seen only once. This sample comprised CD4+ or CD8+ T cells sorted from blood, obtained in a trial of the OX40 agonist ivuxolimab. This sequence originates from an adult with an advanced solid tumor such as melanoma, head and neck, liver or kidney cancer. The chain recombines TRBV5-1 with TRBJ1-6; possibly TRBD1 for D (5 bases). CDR3 bases: TGCGCCAGCAGCCCTCAAACAGGAGACAATTCACCCCTCCACTTT. This gives the protein CASSPQTGDNSPLHF.